The 20 T cell receptor beta chains below all came from one sample that was sequenced in a study of T cells in Graves' hyperthyroidism and ophthalmopathy. TCR beta CDR3 regions were amplified from RNA transcripts. Using the HTBI primer set, a first-round RT-PCR was run on the TCR CDR3. TCRdb re-derived calls from the multiplex PCR reads in MiXCR, one entry per CDR3 protein. Of some 570,000 distinct CDR3 sequences detected, about 15% appear once; the ten largest clones hold around 17%. The source material was blood. These receptors all stem from a woman aged 18 to 35 with Graves' ophthalmopathy.

The chain links TRBV28 to TRBJ1-4; 9 positions agree with TRBD1. The germline V gene encodes CDR1 MDHEN and CDR2 SYDVKM. This CDR3 contains 20 residues. After removal of 3 bases from V and 8 bases from J, the junction contained 22 bases not matched to a gene. CDR3 nucleotides: TGTGCCAGCAGTTTCACCATCGCCGGACAGGGGTGGCGTTGGAGAGAAAAACTGTTTTTT. This codes for CASSFTIAGQGWRWREKLFF.

This clonotype showed up many times. V usage is TRBV29-1 and J usage is TRBJ1-2; D not resolved. Per the germline V gene, CDR1 is SQVTM and CDR2 is ANQGSEA. This CDR3 is 13 amino acids long. Trimming left V 4 bases short and J 8 bases short, with 17 bases between. DNA of the CDR3: TGCAGCGTTGTGTCAGCTGCCGGGATCGGCTACACCTTC. It codes for CSVVSAAGIGYTF.

The rearrangement joins TRBV6-2 or TRBV6-3 to TRBJ1-1; D uncertain. CDR1 is MNHEY and CDR2 is SVGEGT in the germline V gene. The germline V and J ends were trimmed by 0 bases and 3 bases, with 14 bases remaining between them. CDR3 length: 16 amino acids. CDR3 protein: CASSYSMMWGDTEAFF. The CDR3 DNA reads as TGTGCCAGCAGTTACTCGATGATGTGGGGAGACACTGAAGCTTTCTTT.

This clonotype was found once. The chain links TRBV12-3 or TRBV12-4 to TRBJ2-1; 15 bases line up with TRBD2. This CDR3 comprises 16 residues. V shed 5 bases, J shed 6 bases, and the junction held 5 bases outside the gene matches. The CDR3 nucleotides are TGTGCCAGCAGTCCGTGGACTAGCGGGGGGGGCAATGAGCAGTTCTTC. The encoded protein is CASSPWTSGGGNEQFF.

Note on this clonotype: A read error is possible here, since a much larger clone lies one base away. The J gene is TRBJ1-6, the V gene TRBV7-8, with TRBD1 matching 8 bases. V gave up 5 bases and J gave up 11 bases; unmatched junction bases: 11. CDR3 length: 15 amino acids. Germline values: CDR1 SGHVS, CDR2 FQNEAQ. The CDR3 DNA is TGTGCCAGCAGCCCCAGACAGGGGAGTGATCCACCCCTCCACTTT. Its protein is CASSPRQGSDPPLHF.

About this clonotype itself: Possible read error: a much larger clone is one base away. The chain joins TRBV5-6 to TRBJ2-2; unclear D gene. Between the trimmed V and J ends, which lost 4 bases and 5 bases, there was a span of 6 bases. Germline V gene lookup returns CDR1 SGHDT and CDR2 YYEEEE. The length of the CDR3 is 12 residues. In DNA, the CDR3 is TGTGCCAGCAGCCCTTGGACCGGGGAGCTGTTTTTT. The encoded protein is CASSPWTGELFF.

This clonotype occurred many times. CDR3 residues: CAISALDEGPSYGYTF. The CDR3 region has the DNA TGTGCCATCAGCGCTTTGGATGAGGGCCCCTCCTATGGCTACACCTTC. The gene calls are TRBV10-3 and TRBJ1-2, with unresolved D. Germline assignment: CDR1 ENHRY and CDR2 SYGVKD. This CDR3 has 16 residues. V was cut by 6 bases and J by 4 bases, with 21 bases left in between.

This clonotype was counted at least ten times. The chain joins TRBV11-2 to TRBJ2-4; 7 bases agree with TRBD1. The V segment lost 1 base and the J segment 7 bases; nucleotides outside the gene matches: 1. Germline V gene sequence: CDR1 SGHAT, CDR2 FQNNGV. The CDR3 runs 13 residues. The CDR3 DNA reads as TGTGCCAGCAGCTTAGCGACAGGGAACATTCAGTACTTC. Protein product: CASSLATGNIQYF.

This rearrangement joins TRBV29-1 to TRBJ2-7; TRBD1 matches at 7 bases. There are 12 residues in the CDR3. Per the germline V gene, CDR1 is SQVTM and CDR2 is ANQGSEA. The ends lost 3 bases at V and 2 bases at J; junction bases unmatched: 1. The CDR3 protein is CSVEGQPYEQYF. In DNA, the CDR3 is TGCAGCGTTGAGGGACAGCCCTACGAGCAGTACTTC.

This clonotype was counted between two and nine times. The chain couples TRBV14 to TRBJ2-2, with 11 bases matching TRBD2. The CDR3 spans 21 residues. The J segment lost 6 bases and the V segment lost 0 bases, leaving 18 bases of the junction unmatched. Germline loops: CDR1 SGHDN, CDR2 FVKESK. The CDR3 DNA reads TGTGCCAGCAGCCAAGATTGGAGAACTAGCGGGAGATACGAAGGCTCCGGGGAGCTGTTTTTT. Amino acid sequence: CASSQDWRTSGRYEGSGELFF.

V usage is TRBV19 and J usage is TRBJ2-3; 9 bases are shared with TRBD1. CDR1 and CDR2 from the germline V gene are LNHDA and SQIVND (reference sequence). V trimming: 3 bases; J trimming: 3 bases; junction bases outside the gene matches: 4. The CDR3 totals 15 residues. The CDR3 nucleotides read TGTGCCAGTAGTATGGGGGACAGGGTAACAGATACGCAGTATTTT. Translating gives CASSMGDRVTDTQYF.

This clonotype was seen more than once but under ten times. CDR3 sequence: CASSRERIAKNIQYF. The CDR3 DNA sequence: TGTGCCAGTAGTAGGGAGCGGATAGCCAAAAACATTCAGTACTTC. V gene TRBV19 combines with J gene TRBJ2-4, with a tentative D call TRBD2 (5 bases). V lost 4 bases and J lost 0, with 10 bases in between. CDR1 LNHDA and CDR2 SQIVND come from the germline V gene (reference sequence). The CDR3 sequence is 15 residues long.

This clonotype was observed a handful of times. CDR3 residues: CASSQIGNTGELFF. As DNA, the CDR3 is TGTGCCAGCAGCCAGATAGGGAACACCGGGGAGCTGTTTTTT. The rearrangement uses TRBV5-6 and TRBJ2-2; D ambiguous. V was trimmed by 4 bases and J by 1 base, leaving 8 bases between them. There are 14 residues in the CDR3. Germline CDR1 and CDR2: SGHDT and YYEEEE.

This chain uses TRBV7-2 with TRBJ1-1, with no clear D. CDR3 length: 15 amino acids. Deletions cut 3 bases from V and 5 bases from J, with 16 bases between. Germline V gene sequence: CDR1 SGHTA, CDR2 FQGNSA. CDR3 amino acids: CASSFRRTPGTEAFF. The DNA of the CDR3 is TGTGCCAGCAGCTTTAGACGGACTCCTGGGACTGAAGCTTTCTTT.

The genes are TRBV10-3 and TRBJ2-3; TRBD2 matches at 10 bases. The germline V gene has CDR1 ENHRY and CDR2 SYGVKD. CDR3 size: 16 residues. V gave up 4 bases and J gave up 2 bases; unmatched junction bases: 6. CDR3 sequence (DNA): TGTGCCATCAGTGGCTCTAGCGGGAGCTCCACAGATACGCAGTATTTT. Translated: CAISGSSGSSTDTQYF.

The chain couples TRBV14 to TRBJ2-5, with unresolved D. Germline V gene sequence: CDR1 SGHDN, CDR2 FVKESK. CDR3 length equals 13 residues. The V and J ends lost 4 bases and 7 bases respectively, with 13 bases between them. The CDR3 DNA reads as TGTGCCAGCAGCCGGCCTGGGGTTCCGACCCAGTACTTC. Protein: CASSRPGVPTQYF.

This chain uses TRBV20-1 with TRBJ2-6; D not resolved. CDR3 size: 15 residues. Germline V gene lookup returns CDR1 DFQATT and CDR2 SNEGSKA (reference sequence). Trimming pared 0 bases from V and 0 bases from J, leaving 6 bases between. CDR3 nucleotide sequence: TGCAGTGCTAGAGATCCGGGCTCTGGGGCCAACGTCCTGACTTTC. This codes for CSARDPGSGANVLTF.

V and J are TRBV4-3 and TRBJ2-7; 11 bases fit TRBD2. With 0 bases clipped from V and 4 bases from J, the junction kept 5 bases outside the gene matches. CDR3 length equals 16 residues. The V gene's germline CDR1 is LGHNA and CDR2 YSLEER. The CDR3 here is CASSQDTSGSSYEQYF. In DNA, the CDR3 is TGCGCCAGCAGCCAAGATACTAGCGGGAGTTCTTACGAGCAGTACTTC.

This clonotype was picked up a small number of times. The chain is built from TRBV5-1 and TRBJ2-5; 11 bases match TRBD1. The CDR3 runs to 16 residues. The trim removed 0 bases at V and 5 bases at J, leaving 6 bases unmatched. The germline V gene has CDR1 SGHRS and CDR2 YFSETQ. Here the CDR3 reads CASSLAGTGGSETQYF. The CDR3 DNA sequence: TGCGCCAGCAGCTTGGCCGGGACAGGGGGATCGGAGACCCAGTACTTC.

This clonotype appeared a few times. The chain has TRBV15 and TRBJ2-3, with a weak D call TRBD1 (7 bases). The V end lost 6 bases, the J end lost 8 bases, and 21 bases lay between the germline ends. Looked up from germline, CDR1 is LNHNV and CDR2 is YYDKDF (reference sequence). CDR3 length equals 15 residues. Here the CDR3 DNA reads TGTGCCACCAGAAGAATAGACAGGGAGGATGGTACGCAGTATTTT. It specifies CATRRIDREDGTQYF.